Given below is one T cell receptor (beta chain) in context. Antigen specificity is unknown. This record belongs to a study of T cells after posttransplantation cyclophosphamide. Study-wide results and limits: TRB overlap between skin or GI tissue T cells and blood was limited. Donor-recipient repertoire similarity was low at 1-2 months, rising over year one.

The CDR3 is 13 residues long. CDR1 and CDR2 from the germline V gene are SGHTA and FQGTGA. Trimming shortened V by 5 bases and J by 6 bases, and 11 bases separated the two germline ends. Clones were sequenced by immunoSEQ multiplex PCR, and TCRdb holds only the in-frame ones, with some missing. The sample includes more than 9,500 clones, approximately 82% of them seen just once. Methotrexate plus calcineurin inhibitor accompanied controls' myeloablative marrow transplants; sampling was 1 year later. This clonotype was obtained from a young adult male patient who received an allogeneic stem cell transplant from an unrelated donor, was CMV-positive, and had acute GVHD only. Some T cells may be provided by the graft donor. The sequences come from PBMCs, collected 367 days after allogeneic stem cell transplant with calcineurin inhibitor and methotrexate. The genes are TRBV7-3 and TRBJ2-1; maybe TRBD1 (5 bases). In nucleotides, the CDR3 is TGTGCCAGCAGCCACTTCCAGGGCAATGAGCAGTTCTTC. Translation: CASSHFQGNEQFF. The full variable domain, in which reference TRBV7-3 and TRBJ2-1 provide the parts outside the CDR3, is GAGVSQTPSNKVTEKGKYVELRCDPISGHTALYWYRQSLGQGPEFLIYFQGTGAADDSGLPNDRFFAVRPEGSVSTLKIQRTERGDSAVYLCASSHFQGNEQFFGPGTRLTVL.